The 9 T cell receptor beta chains below all came from one sample that was sequenced in a study of blood T cell repertoires in COVID-19. The protocol was immunoSEQ multiplex PCR, while the TCRdb copy is restricted to in-frame clones and leaves out a portion. Here the sample spans some 300,000 clones, roughly 90% being singletons. The material sequenced was peripheral blood. The receptor source for this set is a man in his late teens or twenties with active or convalescent COVID-19.

The V gene is TRBV10-3, the J gene TRBJ1-1, with 10 bases aligning to TRBD1. Germline V gene sequence: CDR1 ENHRY, CDR2 SYGVKD. Trimming cost V 10 bases and J 6 bases; bases outside gene matches: 8. The CDR3 totals 13 residues. For the CDR3, the DNA is TGTGCCACAAAGACAGGGGGCGGCTCTGAAGCTTTCTTT. This codes for CATKTGGGSEAFF.

This clone was seen a handful of times. The gene calls are TRBV5-1 and TRBJ2-7, with D possibly matching TRBD1 (7 bases). There are 15 residues in the CDR3. V gave up 2 bases and J gave up 2 bases, with 14 bases separating them. Germline CDR1 reads SGHRS; CDR2 reads YFSETQ. CDR3 nucleotides: TGCGCCAGCAGCTTAGGAGGGACAGCAACCTACGAGCAGTACTTC. Protein product: CASSLGGTATYEQYF. Combining the CDR3 with reference TRBV5-1 and TRBJ2-7 gives the whole variable domain KAGVTQTPRYLIKTRGQQVTLSCSPISGHRSVSWYQQTPGQGLQFLFEYFSETQRNKGNFPGRFSGRQFSNSRSEMNVSTLELGDSALYLCASSLGGTATYEQYFGPGTRLTVT.

The rearrangement uses TRBV4-3 and TRBJ1-2; D gene uncertain. The V and J ends lost 4 bases and 8 bases respectively, with 17 bases between them. This CDR3 contains 14 residues. CDR1 and CDR2 from the germline V gene are LGHNA and YSLEER. The CDR3 reads CASSRTPGGYGYTF. The CDR3 DNA is TGCGCCAGCAGCCGCACACCGGGAGGGTACGGCTACACCTTC.

This clone was observed a handful of times. The rearrangement uses TRBV7-6 and TRBJ1-1; 11 positions agree with TRBD1. The CDR3 sequence is 16 residues long. CDR1 SGHVS and CDR2 FNYEAQ come from the germline V gene. The J segment lost 4 bases and the V segment lost 4 bases, leaving 8 bases of the junction unmatched. For the CDR3, the DNA is TGTGCCAGCAGCTCTGGACAGGGGGCGTATGGCACTGAAGCTTTCTTT. Its protein is CASSSGQGAYGTEAFF.

The chain is built from TRBV7-9 and TRBJ2-3, with 8 bases aligning to TRBD2. Germline-derived CDR1 and CDR2 are SEHNR and FQNEAQ (reference sequence). CDR3 length equals 15 residues. J was trimmed by 5 bases and V by 3 bases; bases with no gene match: 7. CDR3 residues: CASSLERGLLDTQYF. CDR3 nucleotides: TGTGCCAGCAGCTTGGAGCGGGGGTTATTAGATACGCAGTATTTT.

This clone came up a few times. The sample holds other DNA sequences that translate to the same CDR3. The genes are TRBV9 and TRBJ1-1, with 7 bases fitting TRBD1. Losses at the gene ends were 3 bases for V and 2 bases for J; bases not matched to a gene: 1. The length of the CDR3 is 13 residues. Germline V gene lookup returns CDR1 SGDLS and CDR2 YYNGEE. The CDR3 DNA is TGTGCCAGCAGCGGACAGGGAAACACTGAAGCTTTCTTT. As protein: CASSGQGNTEAFF.

The V and J genes are TRBV5-6 and TRBJ2-1; D is uncertain. The germline CDR1 and CDR2 sequences are SGHDT and YYEEEE. V lost 0 bases, J lost 9 bases, and 4 bases lay in between. This CDR3 is built from 11 residues. CDR3 in amino acids: CASSLVSEQFF. CDR3 DNA: TGTGCCAGCAGCTTGGTGAGTGAGCAGTTCTTC. Based on the CDR3 plus reference TRBV5-6 and TRBJ2-1, the full variable domain is DAGVTQSPTHLIKTRGQQVTLRCSPKSGHDTVSWYQQALGQGPQFIFQYYEEEERQRGNFPDRFSGHQFPNYSSELNVNALLLGDSALYLCASSLVSEQFFGPGTRLTVL.

The genes are TRBV7-9 and TRBJ1-4; no clear D gene. Germline CDR1 is SEHNR and CDR2 is FQNEAQ (reference sequence). The CDR3 is 17 residues long. Trimming took off 3 bases at V and 4 bases at J, with 18 bases between the two ends. CDR3 loop: CASSFPAGTDINEKLFF. The CDR3 DNA reads as TGTGCCAGCAGCTTTCCAGCCGGAACAGATATTAATGAAAAACTGTTTTTT.

The chain uses TRBV3-1 (or the pseudogene TRBV3-2) and TRBJ2-3, with a weak D call TRBD1 (5 bases). V lost 2 bases, J lost 5 bases, and 17 bases lay in between. The CDR3 has 16 residues. Germline V gives CDR1 LGHDT, CDR2 YNNKEL (reference sequence). CDR3 sequence reads: CASSQLTQGTKDTQYF. The CDR3 DNA sequence: TGTGCCAGCAGCCAATTAACCCAGGGCACAAAAGATACGCAGTATTTT.